The sequence of this T cell receptor beta chain was determined in a study of blood T cells in healthy people across ages. Overall study results and limits: The percentage of naive T cells correlated strongly with TCR beta diversity. The study lacked donor CMV status, which possibly confounded expanded clonotype changes. Older individuals had lower TCR beta diversity per million T cells (the decline was roughly linear). Comparison with aged donors showed that long-lived donors had more naive CD4+ cells and higher diversity.

A remark on this clonotype: Its antigen is unknown.

Using a J-beta primer mix together with a sample-barcoded 5' primer, a second PCR was run for roughly 7 to 12 cycles. MiXCR, applied by TCRdb to the 5' RACE reads, yields one record per CDR3 protein. The profile shows 1.5 million to 2 million distinct CDR3 sequences, just under 50% of them singletons. The germline V and J ends were trimmed by 1 base and 10 bases, with 8 bases remaining between them. Germline CDR1 reads DFQATT; CDR2 reads SNEGSKA (reference sequence). This CDR3 is 10 amino acids long. The source is a woman aged 40 to 49 in good health. Sequenced input: blood. The chain joins TRBV20-1 to TRBJ2-7; D is ambiguous. The CDR3 DNA is TGCAGTGCTAGAGGGCAAGCCCAGTACTTC. The encoded protein is CSARGQAQYF.